These T cell receptor beta chains were read from a single sample in a study of cytomegalovirus exposure and HLA in healthy donors. TCRdb keeps only in-frame clones here, not all; method: immunoSEQ multiplex PCR. The sample gives over 150,000 clones, nearly 80% of which show up once; about 9.9% is in the top ten. The sample comprised PBMCs. The receptors here all came from a man between 18 and 35 years old in good health and CMV-seropositive. Each CDR3 is given with its conserved first and last residue. A D gene is named only where the DNA matches it firmly. Only part of the rows carry a size: once, few, many, or a class if the clone is expanded.

>TRBJ1-1|-|TRBD1|TRBV11-2
TGTGCCAGCAGCCCCCGGACAGGGAACACTGAAGCTTTCTTT
CASSPRTGNTEAFF
>TRBJ1-2|-|-|TRBV7-8
TGTGCCAGCAGCGCAAGTGAGGCGAACTATGGCTACACCTTC
CASSASEANYGYTF
>TRBJ1-2|-|TRBD1|TRBV29-1
TGCAGCGTCAAAATCCGGACAGGAACATATGGCTACACCTTC
CSVKIRTGTYGYTF
>TRBJ2-2|-|-|TRBV4-3
TGCGCCAGCAGCCAAGCGGAGGGGTTGGGCACCGGGGAGCTGTTTTTT
CASSQAEGLGTGELFF
>TRBJ2-7|once|TRBD2|TRBV4-2
TGTGCCAGCCGCCTACGGGAGGGAACTGAATATGAGCAGTACTTC
CASRLREGTEYEQYF
>TRBJ1-4|-|-|TRBV6-1
TGTGCCAGCAGTGCCGGCCTAGGAAAACTGTTTTTT
CASSAGLGKLFF
>TRBJ1-6|-|TRBD1|TRBV19
TGTGCCAGTAGTTTCAGGGGGCCCAATTCACCCCTCCACTTT
CASSFRGPNSPLHF
>TRBJ2-7|-|TRBD1|TRBV10-3
TGTGCCATCAGTGGGGAGCAGGGGGCCTACGAGCAGTACTTC
CAISGEQGAYEQYF
>TRBJ2-1|-|TRBD2|TRBV2
TGTGCCAGCAGTAAAGGAGTGGGGGCTAGCGGGGGGAATGAGCAGTTCTTC
CASSKGVGASGGNEQFF
>TRBJ1-1|-|-|TRBV19
TGTGCCAGTAGTGCCACAGAGAACACTGAAGCTTTCTTT
CASSATENTEAFF
>TRBJ2-7|-|-|TRBV18
TGTGCCAGCTCACCCTCCGGGACAAACACCTACGAGCAGTACTTC
CASSPSGTNTYEQYF
>TRBJ2-7|-|TRBD2|TRBV19
TGTGCCAGTAGTTTCACTAGCGGTACCTACGAGCAGTACTTC
CASSFTSGTYEQYF
>TRBJ2-7|-|-|TRBV15
TGTGCCACCAGCAGAGATTCGGACAGCTACGAGCAGTACTTC
CATSRDSDSYEQYF